These 22 T cell receptor beta chains were sequenced from one sample in a study of CD8 T cells in Susac syndrome (dated by TCRdb to 2018 to 2020). The library was obtained by the immunoSEQ multiplex PCR assay. RNA was extracted using the RNeasy kit, and roughly 0.5 to 1 microgram was reverse transcribed with random hexamers. TCRdb trimmed public reads at Q25 via fastp, called clones via MiXCR and kept in-frame beta chains. Each entry is one CDR3 protein sequence, shown with its most common DNA and genes. The sample yields some 120,000 distinct CDR3 sequences; 90% to 95% were counted once. Roughly 0.087% of the sample is taken by the ten largest. The sample taken for sequencing was CD4+ T cells from PBMCs. These receptors were taken from a human donor in good health.

The rearrangement uses TRBV6-5 and TRBJ1-2; 7 nucleotides line up with TRBD1. Trimming cost V 5 bases and J 6 bases; bases outside gene matches: 6. The CDR3 has 13 amino acids. The germline V gene has CDR1 MNHEY and CDR2 SVGAGI. CDR3 protein: CASSRQGMDGYTF. The DNA for the CDR3 is TGTGCCAGCAGTAGACAGGGAATGGATGGCTACACCTTC.

In its sample, this clonotype was seen once. The gene calls are TRBV5-1 and TRBJ1-4, with D unresolved. Germline lookup yields CDR1 SGHRS and CDR2 YFSETQ. This CDR3 is 15 amino acids long. The germline V and J ends were trimmed by 2 bases and 5 bases, with 13 bases remaining between them. The CDR3 is CASSLLGARNEKLFF. In nucleotides, the CDR3 is TGCGCCAGCAGCTTATTGGGAGCAAGGAATGAAAAACTGTTTTTT.

This clonotype is a singleton in its sample. J is TRBJ1-3 and V is TRBV25-1; D is undetermined. In germline, CDR1 is MGHDK, CDR2 SYGVNS. V lost 4 bases to trimming and J lost 0 bases, with 10 bases between them. This CDR3 is built from 15 residues. CDR3 in amino acids: CASSGPASSGNTIYF. The DNA for the CDR3 is TGTGCCAGCAGTGGTCCAGCGAGCTCTGGAAACACCATATATTTT.

The chain carries TRBV24-1 and TRBJ2-1, with 10 bases lining up with TRBD1. The CDR3 covers 16 residues. From germline, CDR1 is KGHDR and CDR2 SFDVKD. Trimming at V came to 2 bases and at J to 5 bases, leaving 5 bases not matched to a gene. The CDR3 reads CATSDYTGTGDNEQFF. CDR3 coding DNA: TGTGCCACCAGTGATTATACCGGGACAGGGGACAATGAGCAGTTCTTC.

This clonotype came up once. This chain links TRBV19 with TRBJ2-4; perhaps TRBD1 as D (5 bases). The CDR3 spans 16 residues. Germline-derived CDR1 and CDR2 are LNHDA and SQIVND (reference sequence). V gave up 5 bases and J gave up 0 bases, with 14 bases separating them. CDR3 nucleotide sequence: TGTGCCAGTAGTTCACGGACACTGAGAGCCAAAAACATTCAGTACTTC. As protein: CASSSRTLRAKNIQYF.

V and J are TRBV7-6 and TRBJ2-7; no definite D call. The CDR3 is 14 amino acids. Germline CDR1 is SGHVS and CDR2 is FNYEAQ. The V end was cut by 2 bases, the J end by 0 bases, with 8 bases between. CDR3 sequence: CASSLYESSYEQYF. The CDR3 bases are TGTGCCAGCAGCTTATACGAGAGCTCCTACGAGCAGTACTTC. The full variable domain, completed using reference TRBV7-6 and TRBJ2-7, is GAGVSQSPRYKVTKRGQDVALRCDPISGHVSLYWYRQALGQGPEFLTYFNYEAQQDKSGLPNDRFSAERPEGSISTLTIQRTEQRDSAMYRCASSLYESSYEQYFGPGTRLTVT.

V usage is TRBV20-1 and J usage is TRBJ1-4; D is undetermined. Between the trimmed V and J ends, which lost 7 bases and 8 bases, there was a span of 17 bases. The CDR3 totals 13 residues. CDR1 and CDR2 from the germline V gene are DFQATT and SNEGSKA (reference sequence). In DNA form, the CDR3 reads TGCAGTGTCTATTCAACGGGCTCCGAAAAACTGTTTTTT. It specifies CSVYSTGSEKLFF.

The chain is built from TRBV6-5 and TRBJ2-7; TRBD1 might be the D (6 bases). V lost 6 bases and J lost 3, with 12 bases in between. The CDR3 is 13 amino acids. CDR1 and CDR2 (germline): MNHEY, SVGAGI. This CDR3 reads CASSLRTDYEQYF. CDR3 in DNA: TGTGCCAGCAGCCTGCGGACAGACTACGAGCAGTACTTC.

The chain joins TRBV5-1 to TRBJ2-7; 7 bases line up with TRBD1. V lost 0 bases and J lost 3; bases outside the gene matches: 6. Looked up from germline, CDR1 is SGHRS and CDR2 is YFSETQ. The CDR3 contains 15 residues. The CDR3 DNA reads as TGCGCCAGCAGCTTGGCGGCAGGGGGAGTCTACGAGCAGTACTTC. Translating it yields CASSLAAGGVYEQYF. Using reference TRBV5-1 and TRBJ2-7 for the parts outside the CDR3, the full variable domain is KAGVTQTPRYLIKTRGQQVTLSCSPISGHRSVSWYQQTPGQGLQFLFEYFSETQRNKGNFPGRFSGRQFSNSRSEMNVSTLELGDSALYLCASSLAAGGVYEQYFGPGTRLTVT.

The chain is built from TRBV5-1 and TRBJ2-5; D is perhaps TRBD2 (6 bases). Looked up from germline, CDR1 is SGHRS and CDR2 is YFSETQ. Trimming took off 4 bases at V and 4 bases at J, with 14 bases between the two ends. The CDR3 contains 14 residues. In DNA, the CDR3 is TGCGCCAGCAGCAGGCCGGGACTTGGAGAGACCCAGTACTTC. Translating it yields CASSRPGLGETQYF.

The chain is built from TRBV7-9 and TRBJ2-5; tentatively, D is TRBD1 (5 bases). The length of the CDR3 is 14 residues. V was trimmed by 5 bases and J by 4 bases, leaving 14 bases between them. CDR1 is SEHNR and CDR2 is FQNEAQ in the germline V gene (reference sequence). In DNA, the CDR3 is TGTGCCAGCAGCCCCTCTTCTAGGGGAGAGACCCAGTACTTC. Its protein is CASSPSSRGETQYF.

The CDR3 coding sequence is TGCAGCGTTCTGGGGGGGCGAGTGGAGGGCTACACCTTC. The encoded protein is CSVLGGRVEGYTF. V and J are TRBV29-1 and TRBJ1-2; the D gene is possibly TRBD1 (6 bases). With 5 bases removed from V and 8 bases from J, the gap between germline ends came to 18 bases. The CDR3 length is 13 residues. Germline CDR1 SQVTM, CDR2 ANQGSEA.

The rearrangement uses TRBV20-1 and TRBJ2-7; D possibly uses TRBD1 or TRBD2 (5 bases each). V lost 0 bases, J lost 4 bases, and 16 bases lay in between. Germline CDR1 and CDR2: DFQATT and SNEGSKA (reference sequence). The CDR3 totals 15 residues. CDR3 nucleotides: TGCAGTGCTAGAGATCATGGGGGAGCAACGTACGAGCAGTACTTC. Its translation is CSARDHGGATYEQYF.

The V call is TRBV29-1, the J call TRBJ2-2; 11 bases line up with TRBD2. The ends lost 4 bases at V and 4 bases at J; junction bases unmatched: 14. The CDR3 covers 18 residues. From germline, CDR1 is SQVTM and CDR2 ANQGSEA. The DNA of the CDR3 is TGCAGCGTTGTAATCGGTCTAGCGGGAGGACCGGGCACCGGGGAGCTGTTTTTT. Translating gives CSVVIGLAGGPGTGELFF.

The chain is built from TRBV27 and TRBJ1-1; 8 nucleotides align to TRBD1. CDR3 size: 16 residues. Trimming took 3 bases from V and 0 from J; bases not matched to a gene: 6. The germline gives CDR1 MNHEY, CDR2 SMNVEV (reference sequence). The CDR3 is CASSLQGALLNTEAFF. DNA of the CDR3: TGTGCCAGCAGTTTGCAGGGGGCGCTTTTGAACACTGAAGCTTTCTTT.

V and J are TRBV18 and TRBJ2-1, with D perhaps being TRBD1 or TRBD2 (5 bases each). The V gene's germline CDR1 is KGHSH and CDR2 LQKENI. The CDR3 loop spans 15 amino acids. V lost 3 bases, J lost 5 bases, and 14 bases lay in between. The CDR3 reads CASSPPRDVHNEQFF. The CDR3 DNA reads TGTGCCAGCTCACCCCCCCGGGACGTACACAATGAGCAGTTCTTC.

V gene TRBV9 combines with J gene TRBJ2-1, with TRBD2 matching over 14 bases. Germline values: CDR1 SGDLS, CDR2 YYNGEE. CDR3 length equals 16 residues. V was clipped by 2 bases and J by 10 bases; unmatched bases: 8. CDR3 sequence (DNA): TGTGCCAGCAGCGTCGAGGGACTAGCGGGAGCCCACGAGCAGTTCTTC. Its protein product is CASSVEGLAGAHEQFF.

The chain joins TRBV30 to TRBJ2-1; 8 nucleotides match TRBD1. This CDR3 comprises 14 residues. With V trimmed by 5 bases and J by 0 bases, 3 bases remained unmatched. The germline CDR1 and CDR2 sequences are GTSNPN and SVGIG (reference sequence). The CDR3 bases are TGTGCCTGGGGGACAGGCGGCTCCTACAATGAGCAGTTCTTC. Its protein product is CAWGTGGSYNEQFF.

The chain employs TRBV7-9 and TRBJ2-5, with a weak D call TRBD2 (6 bases). The CDR3 is 14 amino acids. Trimming shortened V by 1 base and J by 5 bases, and 11 bases separated the two germline ends. Germline V gene data show CDR1 as SEHNR and CDR2 as FQNEAQ (reference sequence). CDR3 in DNA: TGTGCCAGCAGCTTAGTAACCCGGGGGGAGACCCAGTACTTC. Its translation: CASSLVTRGETQYF.

The chain is built from TRBV7-2 and TRBJ2-4; 10 bases align to TRBD1. The CDR3 totals 15 residues. Germline-derived CDR1 and CDR2 are SGHTA and FQGNSA. V lost 5 bases to trimming and J lost 7 bases; unmatched junction nucleotides: 8. The CDR3 is CASSRTTGGRNIQYF. The CDR3, as DNA: TGTGCCAGCAGCCGCACGACAGGGGGCCGGAACATTCAGTACTTC. Full variable domain (outside the CDR3, taken from reference TRBV7-2 and TRBJ2-4): GAGVSQSPSNKVTEKGKDVELRCDPISGHTALYWYRQSLGQGLEFLIYFQGNSAPDKSGLPSDRFSAERTGGSVSTLTIQRTQQEDSAVYLCASSRTTGGRNIQYFGAGTRLSVL.

The table lists this clonotype with a count of one. The V gene is TRBV3-1, the J gene TRBJ2-6; the D is unclear. This CDR3 has 15 amino acids. Germline CDR1 reads LGHDT; CDR2 reads YNNKEL (reference sequence). V lost 2 bases, J lost 0 bases, and 5 bases lay in between. The CDR3 loop reads CASSQMISGANVLTF. The CDR3 nucleotides read TGTGCCAGCAGCCAAATGATCTCTGGGGCCAACGTCCTGACTTTC.

The J gene is TRBJ2-3, the V gene TRBV4-1; D not certain. The CDR3 extends over 13 amino acids. Germline V gene data show CDR1 as MGHRA and CDR2 as YSYEKL. The V end lost 1 base, the J end lost 2 bases, and 4 bases lay between the germline ends. CDR3 residues: CASSQGNTDTQYF. In nucleotides, the CDR3 is TGCGCCAGCAGCCAAGGGAACACAGATACGCAGTATTTT.